The TCR beta chain described here comes from a study of T cell responses to AZD1222 COVID-19 vaccine. Points from the study as a whole: Clonal diversity was possibly underestimated, and the donors were mostly white British, with more females. It was only a handful of AZD1222 recipients who were seropositive at baseline. There were repertoire samples only from the period after the peak T cell response. Vaccine-associated CD4 TCRs ranged over spike, dominating at 160-218 and 743-854.

V dropped 1 base and J dropped 3 bases, with 1 base sitting between them. Germline CDR1 SGHDN, CDR2 FVKESK. There are 11 residues in the CDR3. TCRdb's copy holds only in-frame clones and misses some; the assay was immunoSEQ multiplex PCR. The sample has about 210,000 clones; around 94% are singletons. Comments on this clone: Its antigen is currently unknown. The sample has other DNA sequences that encode this CDR3 too.

The TCR sequence derives from an adult who received the MenACWY meningococcal vaccine as a control. This chain links TRBV14 with TRBJ2-7; D is undetermined. The sample consisted of peripheral blood, taken 28 days after the second dose of the MenACWY control vaccine. CDR3 nucleotide sequence: TGTGCCAGCAGCCAAGGCTACGAGCAGTACTTC. Residues: CASSQGYEQYF. Supplemented by reference TRBV14 and TRBJ2-7, the full variable domain reads EAGVTQFPSHSVIEKGQTVTLRCDPISGHDNLYWYRRVMGKEIKFLLHFVKESKQDESGMPNNRFLAERTGGTYSTLKVQPAELEDSGVYFCASSQGYEQYFGPGTRLTVT.